Following are 12 T cell receptor beta chains from one sample sequenced in a study of cytomegalovirus exposure and HLA in healthy donors. The primer mix had 60 Vbeta and 13 Jbeta primers. Only in-frame clones appear in the TCRdb table, and some are missing; sequencing was by immunoSEQ multiplex PCR. The sample has under 200,000 clones, around 78% seen once. Sequenced sample: PBMCs. Receptors were obtained from a middle-aged woman in good health and CMV-seropositive.

This chain joins TRBV6-5 and TRBJ1-5; TRBD1 is a possible D gene (6 bases). The CDR3 sequence is 14 residues long. From germline, CDR1 is MNHEY and CDR2 SVGAGI. V lost 5 bases, J lost 1 base, and 9 bases lay in between. The CDR3 DNA reads TGTGCCAGCAGTGAGGACAGAAGCAATCAGCCCCAGCATTTT. As protein: CASSEDRSNQPQHF.

The chain couples TRBV5-4 to TRBJ1-2; D not resolved. The V and J ends lost 4 bases and 5 bases respectively, with 12 bases between them. Germline lookup yields CDR1 SGHNT and CDR2 YYREEE (reference sequence). This CDR3 is 13 amino acids long. The CDR3 reads CASSPGSGYGYTF. For the CDR3, the DNA is TGTGCCAGCAGCCCAGGCAGTGGATATGGCTACACCTTC.

The rearrangement links TRBV29-1 to TRBJ1-1, with 8 positions matching TRBD1. The length of the CDR3 is 12 residues. The junction had 8 bases not matched to a gene; V was cut back by 3 bases and J by 11 bases. Germline loops: CDR1 SQVTM, CDR2 ANQGSEA. The CDR3 nucleotides read TGCAGCGTTGATGGGACAGGTCGAGAGGCTTTCTTT. Translation gives CSVDGTGREAFF.

To note about this clone: A read error may produce the germline difference seen at one junction end. The rearrangement uses TRBV13 and TRBJ2-4; TRBD2 is a possible D gene (6 bases). Germline lookup yields CDR1 PRHDT and CDR2 FYEKMQ (reference sequence). The CDR3 loop spans 16 amino acids. The CDR3 bases are TGTGCCAGCAGCAGCAGCCCGCGGGGAGCCAAAAACAGTCAGTACTTC. This sequence encodes CASSSSPRGAKNSQYF.

This chain joins TRBV5-1 and TRBJ1-6, with D unclear. The V gene's germline CDR1 is SGHRS and CDR2 YFSETQ. The CDR3 sequence is 13 residues long. V was trimmed by 0 bases and J by 10 bases, leaving 8 bases between them. The CDR3 nucleotides are TGCGCCAGCAGCTTGGATTCCCAGTCACCCCTCCACTTT. As protein: CASSLDSQSPLHF.

A remark on this clone: The germline gene is not matched at one end of the junction; a read error may be the cause. V and J are TRBV29-1 and TRBJ1-1; 7 bases are a match to TRBD1. There are 11 residues in the CDR3. CDR1 and CDR2 (germline): SQVTM, ANQGSEA. CDR3 nucleotides: TGCAGCGTCACAGGGGAAGGGATTATCACCTTT. Its protein product is CSVTGEGIITF.

V is TRBV5-4 and J is TRBJ1-4; D is undetermined. There are 13 residues in the CDR3. V was cut by 4 bases and J by 8 bases, with 12 bases left in between. The germline CDR1 and CDR2 sequences are SGHNT and YYREEE (reference sequence). The CDR3 nucleotides are TGTGCCAGCAGCCCTACAGCAGGCGAAAAACTGTTTTTT. Translating gives CASSPTAGEKLFF.

This clone was seen only a few times. The V call is TRBV5-1, the J call TRBJ1-1; D ambiguous. The CDR3 contains 13 residues. V was shortened by 0 bases and J by 10 bases, with 13 bases between the two germline ends. CDR1 is SGHRS and CDR2 is YFSETQ in the germline V gene. As DNA, the CDR3 is TGCGCCAGCAGCTTGGTTGGAGCCTCTGGAGCTTTCTTT. It encodes CASSLVGASGAFF.

The chain links TRBV6-1 to TRBJ1-5; perhaps TRBD1 as D (5 bases). Germline values: CDR1 MNHNS, CDR2 SASEGT. This CDR3 has 15 residues. Trimming stripped 5 bases from V and 0 bases from J, with 11 bases between. The CDR3 region has the DNA TGTGCCAGCAGTATAGACAGATATAGCAATCAGCCCCAGCATTTT. It codes for CASSIDRYSNQPQHF.

This clone was seen more than once but under ten times. V and J are TRBV4-1 and TRBJ2-3; maybe TRBD1 (6 bases). The CDR3 runs 16 residues. Between the trimmed V and J ends, which lost 0 bases and 3 bases, there was a span of 13 bases. CDR1 is MGHRA and CDR2 is YSYEKL in the germline V gene. The CDR3 sequence: CASSQESGQTTDTQYF. The CDR3 DNA reads TGCGCCAGCAGCCAAGAAAGTGGACAGACAACAGATACGCAGTATTTT.

The chain has TRBV6-6 and TRBJ1-2, with D maybe TRBD1 (6 bases). Germline CDR1 MNHNY, CDR2 SVGAGI (reference sequence). V was pared by 8 bases and J by 3 bases, with 10 bases between. The CDR3 loop spans 12 amino acids. CDR3 region: CASETGDYGYTF. In nucleotides, the CDR3 is TGTGCCAGCGAGACAGGAGACTATGGCTACACCTTC.

The chain is built from TRBV6-5 and TRBJ1-1; D is ambiguous. This CDR3 is 13 amino acids long. The germline V and J ends were trimmed by 4 bases and 4 bases, with 10 bases remaining between them. CDR1 and CDR2 (germline): MNHEY, SVGAGI. In DNA, the CDR3 is TGTGCCAGCAGTTCAACTGTAGTCACTGAAGCTTTCTTT. It translates to CASSSTVVTEAFF.